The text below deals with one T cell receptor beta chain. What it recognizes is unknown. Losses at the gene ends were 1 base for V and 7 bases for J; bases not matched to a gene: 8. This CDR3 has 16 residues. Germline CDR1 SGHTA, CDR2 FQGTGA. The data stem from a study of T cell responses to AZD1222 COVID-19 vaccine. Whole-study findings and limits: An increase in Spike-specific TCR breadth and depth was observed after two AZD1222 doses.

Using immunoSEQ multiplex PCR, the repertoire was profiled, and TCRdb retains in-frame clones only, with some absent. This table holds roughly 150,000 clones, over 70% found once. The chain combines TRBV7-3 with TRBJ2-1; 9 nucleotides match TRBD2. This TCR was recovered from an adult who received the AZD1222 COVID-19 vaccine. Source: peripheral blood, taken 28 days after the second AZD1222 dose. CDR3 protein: CASSLRSPSGKNEQFF. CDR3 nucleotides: TGTGCCAGCAGCTTAAGGTCCCCTAGCGGGAAAAATGAGCAGTTCTTC.